The T cell receptor (beta chain) described here comes from a study of CD8+CD57+ T cells in acquired aplastic anemia. Findings and limits, study-wide: Patients and controls turned out to have roughly 30 CD8+ CDR3 sequences in common.

It was genomic DNA that served as the template for profiling TCR beta VDJ and CDR3. TCRdb fed the reads into MiXCR, producing one record per CDR3 protein. The sample contains under 200,000 distinct CDR3 sequences, about 50% of which appear only once. At least ten counts were recorded for this clonotype. Its antigen is as yet unknown. Sequenced patients had shown CD8+CD57+ cell expansion by flow cytometry. As a group, the patients uniformly had severe acquired aplastic anemia. The sequence derives from a human donor with aplastic anemia. The sequenced material came from sorted CD4+, CD8+, or CD8+CD57+ T cells (not recorded which) from PBMCs.

CDR3 sequence reads: CASSQERGRVNEQFF. As DNA, the CDR3 is TGCGCCAGCAGCCAAGAGAGGGGGAGGGTCAATGAGCAGTTCTTC. The chain employs TRBV4-3 and TRBJ2-1; weak D call: TRBD2 (7 bases). Germline values: CDR1 LGHNA, CDR2 YSLEER. Trimming left V 0 bases short and J 6 bases short, with 12 bases between. The CDR3 consists of 15 residues.